The source of this T cell receptor beta chain is a study of T cells in Graves' hyperthyroidism and ophthalmopathy. About the study: Peripheral blood was taken when the disease was first diagnosed, before any treatment began. Notes on the study in general: Most thyroid clonotypes with frequency above 0.001 were detected in blood.

The source of the PBMCs was more than 9.5 ml of fresh peripheral blood. In germline, CDR1 is MNHEY, CDR2 SMNVEV (reference sequence). The V end was cut by 5 bases, the J end by 5 bases, with 13 bases between. This CDR3 comprises 14 residues. The investigators amplified TCR beta CDR3 regions from RNA transcripts. HTBI primers were the set used in a first-round RT-PCR of the TCR CDR3. MiXCR, run by TCRdb on the multiplex PCR reads, gives a single entry per CDR3 protein. The table shows around 450,000 distinct CDR3 sequences, with roughly an eighth occurring only once. This clonotype has more than one count but fewer than ten. What it binds is unknown.

Sequencing input: blood. The sequence was collected from a woman aged 18-29 years with Graves' hyperthyroidism. The chain employs TRBV27 and TRBJ1-5; no reliable D call. The DNA for the CDR3 is TGTGCCAGCAGTGCGATGGACGGTTATCAGCCCCAGCATTTT. This codes for CASSAMDGYQPQHF.